This entry lists 24 T cell receptor beta chains sequenced from one sample in a study of OX40 agonist ivuxolimab in advanced cancers. Assay used: immunoSEQ multiplex PCR; TCRdb lists only in-frame clones, some missing. The sample yields over 50,000 clones, under 85% seen once. The sample here was CD4+ or CD8+ T cells sorted from blood, taken in a trial of the OX40 agonist ivuxolimab. These receptors were taken from an adult with an advanced solid tumor such as melanoma, head and neck, liver or kidney cancer.

The table lists this clone with a few counts. This chain connects TRBV5-1 to TRBJ2-3; 11 bases align to TRBD2. The trim removed 4 bases at V and 1 base at J, leaving 8 bases unmatched. Germline CDR1 SGHRS, CDR2 YFSETQ. The CDR3 runs 17 residues. For the CDR3, the DNA is TGCGCCAGCAGCCAGAAACTAGCGGGAGTAGGCACAGATACGCAGTATTTT. This translates into CASSQKLAGVGTDTQYF.

The chain employs TRBV7-2 and TRBJ2-2; 10 bases agree with TRBD2. The CDR3 is 15 residues long. Germline-derived CDR1 and CDR2 are SGHTA and FQGNSA. V gave up 6 bases and J gave up 1 base; unmatched junction bases: 2. CDR3 sequence: CASRRLAGNTGELFF. CDR3 DNA sequence: TGTGCCAGCAGACGACTAGCGGGGAACACCGGGGAGCTGTTTTTT.

V is TRBV7-8 and J is TRBJ1-2; 8 positions agree with TRBD1. This CDR3 has 14 residues. V trimming: 5 bases; J trimming: 4 bases; junction bases outside the gene matches: 6. Germline V gene data show CDR1 as SGHVS and CDR2 as FQNEAQ. The CDR3 loop is CASSPGTGGYGYTF. CDR3 in DNA: TGTGCCAGCAGCCCGGGGACAGGAGGCTATGGCTACACCTTC.

Notes on this clone: Sequence at one end of the junction differs from germline and may be a read error. As DNA, the CDR3 is TGTACCTGGAGTGAGGTTCCAACTAATGAAAAACTGTTTTTT. It translates to CTWSEVPTNEKLFF. V usage is TRBV30 and J usage is TRBJ1-4; D is unresolved. Germline lookup yields CDR1 GTSNPN and CDR2 SVGIG (reference sequence). This CDR3 comprises 14 residues.

The V call is TRBV19, the J call TRBJ2-7; 9 bases match TRBD1. The CDR3 is 15 amino acids. Germline CDR1 LNHDA, CDR2 SQIVND (reference sequence). Trimming cost V 4 bases and J 0 bases; bases outside gene matches: 4. The CDR3 is CASSNTGGLSYEQYF. For the CDR3, the DNA is TGTGCCAGTAGTAACACAGGGGGCCTCTCCTACGAGCAGTACTTC.

The chain joins TRBV9 to TRBJ2-5, with TRBD2 matching 7 bases. V lost 2 bases and J lost 5; bases outside the gene matches: 0. The CDR3 consists of 12 residues. Germline loops: CDR1 SGDLS, CDR2 YYNGEE. CDR3 nucleotides: TGTGCCAGCAGCGTCGGGGGGGAGACCCAGTACTTC. Protein product: CASSVGGETQYF.

The chain joins TRBV2 to TRBJ1-1, with TRBD1 matching 8 bases. CDR3 size: 14 residues. In germline, CDR1 is SNHLY, CDR2 FYNNEI. The V and J ends lost 2 bases and 2 bases, in that order; junction bases with no gene match: 1. The CDR3 spells CASSEQGANTEAFF. CDR3 coding DNA: TGTGCCAGCAGTGAACAGGGGGCCAACACTGAAGCTTTCTTT.

This chain connects TRBV6-1 to TRBJ2-7; TRBD2 matches at 11 bases. Trimming took 7 bases from V and 4 from J; bases not matched to a gene: 6. The CDR3 extends over 14 amino acids. CDR1 and CDR2 from the germline V gene are MNHNS and SASEGT. The CDR3 DNA sequence: TGTGCCAGCACTACTAGCGGGAGCAGTTACGAGCAGTACTTC. Translating it yields CASTTSGSSYEQYF.

V gene TRBV10-3 combines with J gene TRBJ1-4; TRBD1 agrees at 12 bases. V lost 3 bases, J lost 7 bases, and 15 bases stayed unmatched. The length of the CDR3 is 19 residues. The germline gives CDR1 ENHRY, CDR2 SYGVKD. DNA of the CDR3: TGTGCCATCAGTGATCGGTGGGGACAGGGGGCAGTCGGGCGTGAAAAACTGTTTTTT. Its translation: CAISDRWGQGAVGREKLFF.

The V gene is TRBV2, the J gene TRBJ2-1; the D gene is possibly TRBD2 (5 bases). The CDR3 sequence is 15 residues long. CDR1 is SNHLY, CDR2 FYNNEI, per germline. V was shortened by 6 bases and J by 6 bases, with 18 bases between the two germline ends. The CDR3: CASSPRTPGGNEQFF. CDR3 DNA sequence: TGTGCCAGCAGCCCAAGGACCCCCGGAGGCAATGAGCAGTTCTTC.

The chain has TRBV25-1 and TRBJ1-5; D may be TRBD1 (5 bases). The CDR3 has 15 residues. The germline V gene encodes CDR1 MGHDK and CDR2 SYGVNS. Trimming stripped 4 bases from V and 11 bases from J, with 21 bases between. This CDR3 is CASSAGTQGGSAQHF. In DNA form, the CDR3 reads TGTGCCAGCAGTGCCGGGACTCAAGGTGGTTCAGCCCAGCATTTT.

This clone was counted between two and nine times. The chain recombines TRBV11-2 with TRBJ2-1, with D unclear. V was trimmed by 1 base and J by 12 bases, leaving 7 bases between them. There are 11 residues in the CDR3. CDR1 is SGHAT, CDR2 FQNNGV, per germline. The CDR3 region is CASSLGRMQFF. The CDR3 nucleotides read TGTGCCAGCAGCTTAGGTAGAATGCAGTTCTTC.

The chain links TRBV28 to TRBJ2-5, with 8 bases aligning to TRBD1. CDR1 and CDR2 from the germline V gene are MDHEN and SYDVKM. The CDR3 sequence is 14 residues long. V shed 2 bases and J 1 base; nucleotides not matched to a gene: 0. The CDR3 nucleotides are TGTGCCAGCAGTTTAACAGGGGGCCAAGAGACCCAGTACTTC. This gives the protein CASSLTGGQETQYF.

This clone was detected only a few times. The rearrangement joins TRBV30 to TRBJ2-1; TRBD2 might be the D (6 bases). The CDR3 runs to 14 residues. The ends were cut back, 3 bases at V and 7 bases at J, with 16 bases in the middle. CDR1 is GTSNPN and CDR2 is SVGIG in the germline V gene (reference sequence). The CDR3 sequence is CAWSTPGRRNEQFF. DNA of the CDR3: TGTGCCTGGAGCACACCCGGGAGAAGGAATGAGCAGTTCTTC. Filled out from reference TRBV30 and TRBJ2-1, the complete variable domain reads SQTIHQWPATLVQPVGSPLSLECTVEGTSNPNLYWYRQAAGRGLQLLFYSVGIGQISSEVPQNLSASRPQDRQFILSSKKLLLSDSGFYLCAWSTPGRRNEQFFGPGTRLTVL.

The gene calls are TRBV13 and TRBJ1-1; no reliable D call. The CDR3 has 17 amino acids. Deletions cut 0 bases from V and 3 bases from J, with 17 bases between. Germline V gene lookup returns CDR1 PRHDT and CDR2 FYEKMQ (reference sequence). The CDR3 coding sequence is TGTGCCAGCAGCTTAGGCCTCAGGAGTAGTAGTTACACTGAAGCTTTCTTT. It yields the protein CASSLGLRSSSYTEAFF. The whole variable domain, filled in from reference TRBV13 and TRBJ1-1, reads AAGVIQSPRHLIKEKRETATLKCYPIPRHDTVYWYQQGPGQDPQFLISFYEKMQSDKGSIPDRFSAQQFSDYHSELNMSSLELGDSALYFCASSLGLRSSSYTEAFFGQGTRLTVV.

V and J are TRBV30 and TRBJ1-2; TRBD1 is a possible D gene (6 bases). V dropped 8 bases and J dropped 2 bases, with 21 bases sitting between them. CDR3 length: 15 amino acids. CDR1 is GTSNPN, CDR2 SVGIG, per germline (reference sequence). CDR3 DNA: TGTGCCAGCCCCGGGACACCGTTGACCAACTATGGCTACACCTTC. Amino acid sequence: CASPGTPLTNYGYTF.

The CDR3 DNA sequence: TGCGCCAGCAGCCAGGGGGTCAGGGAGAACACCGGGGAGCTGTTTTTT. It encodes CASSQGVRENTGELFF. The chain has TRBV5-1 and TRBJ2-2, with TRBD1 matching over 7 bases. CDR3 length: 16 residues. Trimming cost V 4 bases and J 1 base; bases outside gene matches: 7. CDR1 is SGHRS and CDR2 is YFSETQ in the germline V gene.

This chain links TRBV5-1 with TRBJ2-2; TRBD1 aligns across 10 bases. The germline V gene has CDR1 SGHRS and CDR2 YFSETQ. V lost 9 bases and J lost 6; bases outside the gene matches: 8. The CDR3 runs 14 residues. CDR3 loop: CATTTGGAAGELFF. The CDR3 DNA follows: TGCGCCACGACGACAGGGGGCGCGGCCGGGGAGCTGTTTTTT.

CDR3 DNA sequence: TGTGCCAGCAGTAGTCGGGGACTAGCGGGAGATCGCGAGCAGTACTTC. Translation: CASSSRGLAGDREQYF. The chain has TRBV27 and TRBJ2-7; 14 nucleotides match TRBD2. V lost 5 bases, J lost 6 bases, and 9 bases stayed unmatched. The CDR3 length is 16 residues. Germline CDR1 is MNHEY and CDR2 is SMNVEV (reference sequence).

The chain is built from TRBV19 and TRBJ2-5; 9 positions agree with TRBD2. V lost 6 bases to trimming and J lost 4 bases; unmatched junction nucleotides: 9. Germline lookup yields CDR1 LNHDA and CDR2 SQIVND (reference sequence). The CDR3 has 15 residues. The CDR3 DNA reads TGTGCCAGTAGCCCCGCTCGAGCGGGAGGAGAGACCCAGTACTTC. Encoded protein: CASSPARAGGETQYF.

This clone has more than one count but fewer than ten. The V gene is TRBV29-1, the J gene TRBJ2-7; possible D gene TRBD2, 5 bases. The V end was cut by 1 base, the J end by 3 bases, with 16 bases between. The CDR3 runs 15 residues. Germline values: CDR1 SQVTM, CDR2 ANQGSEA. Here the CDR3 reads CSVEGNGLRDYEQYF. In nucleotides, the CDR3 is TGCAGCGTTGAAGGGAACGGGCTTCGGGACTACGAGCAGTACTTC.

In DNA form, the CDR3 reads TGTGCCAGCAGCTTAGTGGGCGGCAGTTTCTATGGCTACACCTTC. Translated: CASSLVGGSFYGYTF. V gene TRBV7-9 combines with J gene TRBJ1-2; D not certain. V lost 1 base to trimming and J lost 4 bases, with 13 bases between them. Germline V gene data show CDR1 as SEHNR and CDR2 as FQNEAQ (reference sequence). The CDR3 extends over 15 amino acids.

The chain employs TRBV7-3 and TRBJ2-1; D ambiguous. The CDR3 runs 15 residues. Germline CDR1 is SGHTA and CDR2 is FQGTGA. The V and J ends lost 2 bases and 0 bases respectively, with 8 bases between them. CDR3 amino acids: CASSLGPSSYNEQFF. The CDR3 region has the DNA TGTGCCAGCAGCTTAGGTCCCAGCTCCTACAATGAGCAGTTCTTC.

The chain is built from TRBV7-8 and TRBJ2-1; the D is unclear. The germline CDR1 and CDR2 sequences are SGHVS and FQNEAQ. The CDR3 is made up of 11 amino acids. V lost 5 bases to trimming and J lost 8 bases, with 7 bases between them. The CDR3 protein is CASSLRYEQFF. The CDR3, as DNA: TGTGCCAGCAGCCTCCGTTATGAGCAGTTCTTC.